This T cell receptor (beta chain) was profiled in a study of T cells in Graves' hyperthyroidism and ophthalmopathy (dated by TCRdb to 2018 to 2020). Describing the broader study: Peripheral blood samples were taken at the time of initial diagnosis, prior to any treatment. To identify distinguishing TCR V-J signatures, a discovery cohort of some 99 patients was used, comprising fewer than 45 with Graves' ophthalmopathy and around 57 with stable Graves' hyperthyroidism. In addition, the study compared T-cell repertoires in thyroid tissue and in blood from over 5 Graves' hyperthyroidism patients. After sampling, hyperthyroidism patients received methimazole starting at 30 mg daily, and ophthalmopathy patients received high-dose intravenous methylprednisolone. The approximately 100 discovery patients were divided at random into training and test sets in a 7:3 ratio. According to the paper, TCR Vbeta CDR3 sequencing was carried out on about 140 peripheral blood samples, which came from approximately 41 ophthalmopathy, around 75 hyperthyroidism and roughly 17 progressor patients. An independent validation cohort of fewer than 20 hyperthyroidism patients and approximately 15 patients who later progressed to ophthalmopathy tested prospective prediction of ophthalmopathy. The investigation overall reported the following: Sample size was not statistically predetermined, and investigators were not blinded to group allocation. Most expanded thyroid clonotypes (frequency above 0.001) were also found in blood, which suggests that blood repertoires may mirror thyroid immune responses. In cross-validation, a model built on a 13 V-J signature told ophthalmopathy apart from stable hyperthyroidism with 87.88% sensitivity and roughly 82% specificity, and in testing the same model reached 80%/75%. During validation, the model predicted progression to ophthalmopathy a median of approximately 6 months ahead of onset, with 70.59% sensitivity and 72% to 80% specificity.

On this clonotype: The specificity of this receptor is unknown. The junction departs from germline at one end; a sequencing error may be responsible.

Ophthalmopathy patients had moderately to severely active disease, with a Clinical Activity Score of 3 or more, a NOSPECS grade of 4 or more, and a disease duration of less than 3 months. Patients with uncontrolled infections, other autoimmune diseases, pregnancy or lactation were excluded. Diagnoses relied on clinical symptoms, serum thyroxine and TRAb, thyroid ultrasound and orbital computed tomography. PBMCs were separated from roughly 10 ml of fresh peripheral blood using Ficoll-Paque density gradient centrifugation. Trizol reagent was used to extract total RNA, and RNA quality was then checked on an Agilent 2100 Bioanalyzer. The TCR beta CDR3 regions were amplified from the RNA transcripts. The first round of RT-PCR for the TCR CDR3 was performed with the HTBI primer set and the Qiagen OneStep RT-PCR kit. A second multiplex PCR round built the libraries, followed by size selection and purification. Libraries were sequenced paired-end with 100 bp reads on an Illumina HiSeq2000. Regarding the original processing steps: SOAPnuke was used to process the raw data, throwing out any read that contained adapters or uncalled bases, had a mean Phred below 15, or lacked an exact constant-primer or identifier match. COPE v1.2.5 was used to merge the high-quality paired reads, and each unique nucleotide sequence was defined as a clonotype. MiTCR v1.1 was used to align the clonotypes against IMGT TRBV, TRBD and TRBJ reference segments. The analysis was restricted to V-J combinations with a frequency above 0.0001, which together covered about 99% of the repertoires. A TCS score was defined as the ratio between F50 (clonal expansion) and ExV (chaos), using BLOSUM62-based TCRdist between CDR3 peptides within each V-J. Welch's t-statistics and random forest reduced 500 to 650 V-J features to 13, which were used in a naive Bayes classifier (R e1071). TCRdb reprocessing: public reads trimmed at Q25 with fastp, clones called with MiXCR, in-frame beta chains kept. Under each unique CDR3 protein, matching rows form one entry showing the most common genes and DNA. The V and J calls, along with clone size, are taken from TCRdb and not from the paper's own processing. Recorded for this sample are 450,000 to 550,000 distinct CDR3 sequences; around 22% of them occurred a single time. The top ten constitute about 10% of the sample.

In the germline V gene, CDR1 corresponds to KGHSH and CDR2 to LQKENI. The CDR3 runs 13 amino acids, cysteine and phenylalanine included. Here the CDR3 DNA is all that survives: 39 bases in frame from base 1. Sequenced sample: blood. This TCR was recovered from a woman aged 30 to 39 with Graves' ophthalmopathy. Rearrangement joined TRBV18 to TRBJ1-1; 7 bases in between match TRBD1. In nucleotide form, the sequence is TGTGCCAGCTCTCCTGCAGGGGGAACTGGAGCTTTCTTT. The translation is CASSPAGGTGAFF.